The T cell receptor beta chain under discussion was sequenced for a study of cytomegalovirus exposure and HLA in healthy donors (dated by TCRdb to 2017 to 2019). With respect to the entire study: In an earlier analysis of 550 to 750 of the donors, about 260 Gb of sequence data and 90 million to 120 million unique TCR beta sequences from about 180 million T cells were reported. An earlier analysis of nearly 600 of the donors applied high-throughput TCR beta sequencing to assess whether each TCR beta V gene segment acted as functional or pseudogenic. In a later genetic analysis, genome-wide SNP genotypes for about three fifths of the roughly 670 donors were used, and that subset was treated as a discovery cohort. All discovery cohort repertoires had been generated on a single sequencing platform. Using immunosequencing, the study profiled T cell repertoires from fewer than 850 subjects and related those repertoires to cytomegalovirus serostatus. HLA typing covered class I and class II loci at four-digit resolution. Across some 400 genotyped donors of the cohort, an average of roughly 250,000 unique TCR beta nucleotide sequences per donor were sequenced, and approximately 17% of those sequences were non-productive. The genetic ancestry cluster associated with self-reported Caucasian donors included about 84% of the approximately 400 genotyped donors. Donor age, sex, ethnicity and CMV serostatus were compiled alongside the repertoire data. The later analysis used no new phenotypic data to find candidate immune exposures, relying instead on TCR beta sequences and their occurrence across donors. A later analysis re-examined previously published TCR beta repertoires from just over 650 donors and added high-resolution HLA genotyping to investigate patterns of TCR occurrence. Along with the approximately 650-subject first cohort, a separate validation cohort of over a hundred different subjects was used. Roughly 5 DR-DQ haplotypes were handled as single units for association and clustering because linkage in the cohort was strong. Typing coverage varied by locus: roughly 629-640 donors for A, B, C, DRB1 and DQB1; some 520 for DQA1; over 600 for DPA1; around 490 for DPB1. An early release covering just under 650 HLA-typed donors comprised about 310 gigabases of sequencing data and about 90 million unique TCR sequences. The study aimed to test whether cataloging public T cell receptors could reveal signatures of past pathogen exposure. High-throughput TCR immunosequencing, statistical association of individual TCRs with disease status, and machine learning were combined to predict cytomegalovirus infection status.

Libraries were prepared through the immunoSEQ multiplex PCR assay. A mixture of 60 forward primers for TCR Vbeta segments and 13 reverse primers for TCR Jbeta segments was used in the multiplex PCR. The CDR3 region of rearranged TCR beta genes was amplified from genomic DNA by a multiplex PCR assay. The amplified TCR beta libraries were sequenced on the Illumina HiSeq System as 87-base-pair reads. From the authors' description of their analysis: In a later analysis, 77 million or so unique TCR beta chains were counted across the 650 to 700 repertoires, and some 10 million of these chains were shared by at least two donors. To remove PCR and sequencing errors, raw reads were error-corrected and collapsed into unique sequences using a nearest-neighbor algorithm that merged closely related sequences. CDR3 sequences were aligned to IMGT reference sequences to assign V, D and J gene segments. Each retained sequence needed at least a six-nucleotide match to both a V gene segment and a J gene segment. A rearrangement counted as productive if the CDR3 had no stop codons and remained in frame with V and J, and every other rearrangement counted as non-productive. CDR3 was defined according to IMGT convention as the region running from the second conserved V-encoded cysteine to the conserved J-encoded phenylalanine. In an earlier analysis of around 570 of the donors, sequences lacking an unambiguous match to a single V gene segment were excluded. An earlier analysis of a few hundred of the donors classified V segments as functional when productive rearrangements were above 56.7% and as segregating when the standard deviation between donors was above 5%. A statistical classification framework was developed to diagnose cytomegalovirus status using the catalog of TCR beta chain sequences. In a later analysis, V and J genes were assigned by comparing TCR nucleotide sequences against IMGT/GENE-DB human TR gene sequences. A later analysis assigned CDR3 sequences and most-parsimonious VDJ recombination scenarios with the TCRdist pipeline. A later analysis defined each TCR beta chain by its CDR3 amino acid sequence plus V-gene family, and excluded reads lacking a unique V-gene family. As a way to deal with suspected cross-contamination and a sequencing artifact, a later analysis dropped under 600 nucleotide sequences that were highly shared and had low generation probability. For each public chain, a later analysis derived a clonal expansion index from normalized ranks of inferred template counts within each repertoire. Generation probabilities in a later analysis came from a VDJ recombination model fitted to out-of-frame rearrangements, and those results were checked against IGoR. A later analysis scored TCR-TCR, TCR-HLA and TCR-CMV co-occurrence with hypergeometric tests, applying a repertoire-size bias correction to TCR pairs. In a later analysis, false discovery rates were estimated by permuting HLA or CMV assignments 20 times. A later analysis grouped co-occurring TCRs with DBSCAN, adding TCRdist sequence similarity when clustering within HLA-allele-positive subsets. For co-occurrence clustering, repertoires with fewer than 30,000 or more than 120,000 public chains were excluded, along with five repertoires with anomalous nucleotide sharing. This immuneACCESS table, as held by TCRdb, lists in-frame sequences with V and J called but not all clones. Of the missing ones, under half trace to an unresolved V gene in checked studies; the others have no known cause. From that table come the V and J calls and clone size; the DNA was used to work out D and trimming. This sample has 150,000 to 200,000 clones in its table, and approximately 84% of those were observed once. The ten largest clones capture around 2.1% of the sample.

The paper's findings and limits, for the study overall: A total of 150 or so TCR beta chains were listed by the study as associated with cytomegalovirus. Most TCR sequences were seen in very few donors, while some public TCRs were found in many individuals. In a later analysis, several top co-occurrence clusters were reported to appear linked to parvovirus B19, influenza, CMV and Epstein-Barr virus. A few of the identified cytomegalovirus-associated TCR beta chains were confirmed in vitro to be specific for cytomegalovirus antigens. The presence/absence analyses assumed that sequencing depth was roughly uniform across donors, and that assumption may not be true. In a later genetic analysis, fewer N-insertions in productive TCRs were reported among donors in an Asian-associated ancestry cluster than the 666-donor mean. Assigning TCR associations to individual alleles was difficult when HLA alleles, especially DR and DQ, strongly co-occurred. Because counts were too low, approximately 18 rarely observed V segments, including chromosome 9 orphons, were excluded from the earlier analysis of several hundred of the donors. An earlier analysis of some 560 of the donors showed that most TCR beta V segments appeared in productive rearrangements either about 87% or about 30% of the time, which broadly matched IMGT annotations. A later analysis found that TCR association rates varied across HLA loci, with DRB1 alleles showing the most associated TCRs and HLA-C alleles the fewest. The cohort was sequenced for TCR beta chains only, and without alpha or paired-chain data the features that could be detected were limited. Linkage disequilibrium might explain the correlated functional status among segregating V segments, but an unknown experimental factor could not be excluded. Because the 87-base-pair reads could not distinguish some IMGT-functional V segments, including TRBV6-2 and TRBV6-3, those segments were excluded. The classifier was reported to diagnose cytomegalovirus status with high specificity and sensitivity in both the original cohort and the validation cohort. In a later genetic analysis, a missense DCLRE1C variant was associated with V-gene and J-gene trimming of TCR beta chains, and the association was replicated in an independent cohort. Immune exposure information for the cohort was limited to CMV serostatus. At a false discovery rate of 0.05, a later analysis linked some 17,000 TCR beta sequences to specific HLA alleles. Because HLA typing was unavailable for some donors at each locus, only the typed subset was used in association tests. In a later analysis, HLA-associated TCR beta chains showed more clonal expansion and lower generation probabilities than non-associated chains that were equally common. The authors suggested that the approach could potentially be extended to other disease states and immunological phenotypes. A cluster of highly shared sequence variants was judged likely to represent a technical artifact of the sequencing pipeline. A further reported finding was that TCR beta sequences accurately predicted the HLA-A and HLA-B alleles for most subjects in the first cohort. In a later analysis, most CMV-associated TCR beta chains were found to appear HLA-restricted, with HLA associations seemingly driven largely by CMV exposure.

The cohort comprised 670 or so healthy bone marrow donors. At the time of sampling, every cohort member was nominally healthy, though immune exposures that went unrecorded were likely present. The donor tested CMV seropositive and was one of the 289 seropositive cohort members. A peripheral blood sample was provided by each donor, and peripheral blood mononuclear cells were used for TCR beta sequencing. Genomic DNA was extracted from the blood cell samples with the Qiagen DNeasy Blood Extraction Kit. The CDR3 numbers 19 residues from cysteine through phenylalanine. Only the CDR3 region is kept as DNA, spanning 57 bases read in frame from base 1. The germline V gene gives CDR1 as SGHNT and CDR2 as YENEEA. This clone was recorded once. Its target antigen remains unknown. A junction boundary mismatches the germline segment, possibly from a read error. The same CDR3 is also encoded by other DNA sequences in this sample.

The rearranged segments are TRBV11-3 and TRBJ1-3; 7 nucleotides in the junction match TRBD1. The receptor was isolated from a man aged 18 to 29 in good health and CMV-seropositive. Sequenced: PBMCs. CDR3 sequence: CASSSSAGGQPVSGNTIYF. The DNA reads as follows: TGTGCCAGTAGCTCAAGCGCTGGGGGACAGCCAGTCTCTGGAAACACCATATATTTT.